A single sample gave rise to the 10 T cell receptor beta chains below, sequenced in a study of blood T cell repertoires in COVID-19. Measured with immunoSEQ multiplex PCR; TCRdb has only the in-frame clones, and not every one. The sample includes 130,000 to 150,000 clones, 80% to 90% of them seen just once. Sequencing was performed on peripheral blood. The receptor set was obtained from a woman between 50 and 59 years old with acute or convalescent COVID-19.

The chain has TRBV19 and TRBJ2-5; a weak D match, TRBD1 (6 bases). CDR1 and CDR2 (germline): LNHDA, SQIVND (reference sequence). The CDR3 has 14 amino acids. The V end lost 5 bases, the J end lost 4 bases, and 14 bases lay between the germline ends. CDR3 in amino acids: CASSRDRLGETQYF. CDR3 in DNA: TGTGCCAGTAGTCGCGACAGGTTGGGAGAGACCCAGTACTTC.

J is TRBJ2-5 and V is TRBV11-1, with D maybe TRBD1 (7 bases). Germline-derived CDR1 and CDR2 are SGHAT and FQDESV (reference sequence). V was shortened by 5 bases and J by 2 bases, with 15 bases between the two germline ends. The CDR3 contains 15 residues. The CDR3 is CASSPQGRLQETQYF. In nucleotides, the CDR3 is TGTGCCAGCAGCCCACAGGGGAGGCTTCAAGAGACCCAGTACTTC.

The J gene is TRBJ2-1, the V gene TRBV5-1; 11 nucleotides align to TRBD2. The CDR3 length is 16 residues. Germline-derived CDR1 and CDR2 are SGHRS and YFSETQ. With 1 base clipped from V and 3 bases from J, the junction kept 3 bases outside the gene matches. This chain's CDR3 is CASSLTSGGGYNEQFF. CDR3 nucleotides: TGCGCCAGCAGCTTGACTAGCGGGGGAGGCTACAATGAGCAGTTCTTC.

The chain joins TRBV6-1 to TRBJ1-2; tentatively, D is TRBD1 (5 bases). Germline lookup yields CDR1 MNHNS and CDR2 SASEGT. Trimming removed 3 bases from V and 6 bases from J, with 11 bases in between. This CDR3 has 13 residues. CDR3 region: CASSDSRAHGYTF. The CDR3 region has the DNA TGTGCCAGCAGTGATTCCAGGGCCCATGGCTACACCTTC.

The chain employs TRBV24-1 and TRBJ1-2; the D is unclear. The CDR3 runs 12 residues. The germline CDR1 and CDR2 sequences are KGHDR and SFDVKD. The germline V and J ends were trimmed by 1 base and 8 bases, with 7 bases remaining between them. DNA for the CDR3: TGTGCCACCAGTGATTTCCGGGGAGGCTACACCTTC. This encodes CATSDFRGGYTF.

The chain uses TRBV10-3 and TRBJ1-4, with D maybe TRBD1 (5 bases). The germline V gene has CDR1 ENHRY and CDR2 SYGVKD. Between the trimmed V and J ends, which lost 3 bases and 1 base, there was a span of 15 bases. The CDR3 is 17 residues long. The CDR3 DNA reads TGTGCCATCAGTGACACAGGAGTGGATGGAACTAATGAAAAACTGTTTTTT. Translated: CAISDTGVDGTNEKLFF.

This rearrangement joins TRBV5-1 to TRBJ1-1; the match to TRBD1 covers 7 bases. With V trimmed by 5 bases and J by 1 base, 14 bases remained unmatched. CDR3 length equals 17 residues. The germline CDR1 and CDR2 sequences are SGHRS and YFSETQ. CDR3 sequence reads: CASRPNRGPFANTEAFF. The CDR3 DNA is TGCGCCAGCAGGCCAAACAGGGGACCCTTCGCGAACACTGAAGCTTTCTTT.

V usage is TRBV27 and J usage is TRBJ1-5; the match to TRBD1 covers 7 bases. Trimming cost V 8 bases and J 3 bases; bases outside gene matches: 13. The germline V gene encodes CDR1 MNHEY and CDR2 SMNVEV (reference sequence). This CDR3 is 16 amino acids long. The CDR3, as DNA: TGTGCCAGCCGAAAACTGGGGACAGAGCCCAATCAGCCCCAGCATTTT. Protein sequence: CASRKLGTEPNQPQHF.

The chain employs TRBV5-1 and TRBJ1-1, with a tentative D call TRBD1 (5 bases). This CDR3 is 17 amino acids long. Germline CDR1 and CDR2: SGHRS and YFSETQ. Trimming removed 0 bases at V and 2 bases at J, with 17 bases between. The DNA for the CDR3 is TGCGCCAGCAGCTTGGGGCCGGGGGTAGGATTAAACACTGAAGCTTTCTTT. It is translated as CASSLGPGVGLNTEAFF. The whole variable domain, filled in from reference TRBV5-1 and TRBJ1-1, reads KAGVTQTPRYLIKTRGQQVTLSCSPISGHRSVSWYQQTPGQGLQFLFEYFSETQRNKGNFPGRFSGRQFSNSRSEMNVSTLELGDSALYLCASSLGPGVGLNTEAFFGQGTRLTVV.

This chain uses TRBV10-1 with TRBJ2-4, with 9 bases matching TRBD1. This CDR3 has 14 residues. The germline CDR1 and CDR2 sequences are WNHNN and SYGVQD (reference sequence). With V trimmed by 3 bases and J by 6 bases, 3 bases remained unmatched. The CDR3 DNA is TGCGCCAGCAGTGAACCGGGACAGGGAAACATTCAGTACTTC. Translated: CASSEPGQGNIQYF.